A selection of T cell receptor beta chains follows, all from one sample in a study of response to subunit inactivated influenza vaccine. TCRdb re-called the RT-PCR reads through MiXCR, storing one row per CDR3 protein. The sample carries 710,000 or so distinct CDR3 sequences, approximately 14% recorded once. The source material was PBMCs from blood, sampled 11 to 12 days after vaccination. These receptors all come from a man aged 50-59 years who received an inactivated influenza vaccine. The CDR3 runs from the conserved cysteine through the conserved F or W. Each record gives: J gene, V gene, D gene, clone size, CDR3 DNA, CDR3 protein. A D gene is named only where the DNA matches it firmly. Rows give clone size only sometimes, using once, few, many, or a class for an expanded clone.

TRBJ2-7 TRBV29-1 TRBD2 few TGCAGCGTGCTAACCGGGACTAGCGGGAGGGTTTTGAGTTACGAGCAGTACTTC CSVLTGTSGRVLSYEQYF
TRBJ2-7 TRBV18 TRBD2 . TGTGCCAGCTCACCAAGAATGGGAGGGCCCAGCATCGAGCAGTACTTC CASSPRMGGPSIEQYF
TRBJ1-1 TRBV20-1 . . TGCAGTGCTAGAGACAGCCCGAACACTGAAGCTTTCTTT CSARDSPNTEAFF
TRBJ2-7 TRBV9 . few TGTGCCAGCAGCCATGACCAAACCTACGAGCAGTACTTC CASSHDQTYEQYF
TRBJ2-2 TRBV5-1 . . TGCGCCAGCAGCCCCGTGAGGTTGTCGAACACCGGGGAGCTGTTTTTT CASSPVRLSNTGELFF
TRBJ1-1 TRBV2 . few TGTGCCAGCAGGGAGGGGGATCGATTCATGAACACTGAAGCTTTCTTT CASREGDRFMNTEAFF
TRBJ2-7 TRBV20-1 . few TGCAGTACGGGGCAGGTGTCCTACGAGCAGTACTTC CSTGQVSYEQYF
TRBJ2-3 TRBV28 . . TGTGCCAGCAGTTTCTCTGGCCAAACTAGCACAGATACGCAGTATTTT CASSFSGQTSTDTQYF
TRBJ2-2 TRBV10-3 TRBD1 few TGTGCCATCAGTGGCCGACAGGGCAGCACCGGGGAGCTGTTTTTT CAISGRQGSTGELFF
TRBJ1-6 TRBV6-6 . . TGTGCCAGCGCCAGATATAATTCACCCCTCCACTTT CASARYNSPLHF
TRBJ2-7 TRBV7-2 . . TGTGCCAGCAGCCAACCGGGACGAACACGCTCTTACGAGCAGTACTTC CASSQPGRTRSYEQYF
TRBJ2-7 TRBV28 . . TGTGCCAGCAGCCCCCGGGGACGGCCGAGCTCCTACGAGCAGTACTTC CASSPRGRPSSYEQYF
TRBJ2-3 TRBV7-2 TRBD2 many TGTGCCAGCAGTTTAGCGGGCTTAGATACGCAGTATTTT CASSLAGLDTQYF
TRBJ2-5 TRBV28 . few TGTGCCAGCAGGCCCTATGGTGAGGGGAGAGAGACCCAGTACTTC CASRPYGEGRETQYF
TRBJ2-1 TRBV5-1 . . TGCGCCAGCAGCTTGGTCCAGGGCAACTACAATGAGCAGTTCTTC CASSLVQGNYNEQFF
TRBJ2-3 TRBV7-9 . . TGTGCCAGCAGCGGGGGCGGGAGAACAGATACGCAGTATTTT CASSGGGRTDTQYF
TRBJ2-5 TRBV28 . . TGTGCCAGCAGTTTGGGTGCTCCGGAGACCCAGTACTTC CASSLGAPETQYF
TRBJ2-3 TRBV28 TRBD1 few TGTGCCAGCAGTTTAACGGCGACAGGGGCAGATACGCAGTATTTT CASSLTATGADTQYF
TRBJ2-5 TRBV28 . . TGTGCCAGCGCGGGAGAGACCCAGTACTTC CASAGETQYF
TRBJ1-5 TRBV28 . . TGTGCCAGCAGTACGACACAGGGTCGCCATCAGCCCCAGCATTTT CASSTTQGRHQPQHF
TRBJ2-7 TRBV29-1 TRBD1 . TGCAGCGTTAAAGAACCGGGACAGGGGTTCGAGCAGTACTTC CSVKEPGQGFEQYF
TRBJ1-3 TRBV5-1 . few TGCGCCAGCAGCCCAGAAGGGTCTGGAAACACCATATATTTT CASSPEGSGNTIYF
TRBJ1-3 TRBV7-9 . few TGTGCCAGCAGCTTAGCAGGGGCCGACACCATATATTTT CASSLAGADTIYF
TRBJ2-1 TRBV20-1 TRBD2 few TGCAGTCCTCGGGGGGGCACTGGGGTGTACAATGAGCAGTTCTTC CSPRGGTGVYNEQFF
TRBJ2-1 TRBV4-2 . . TGTGCCAGCAGCCAAGGGGCTAGCGAGAAATTAGAGCAGTTCTTC CASSQGASEKLEQFF
TRBJ2-5 TRBV7-9 TRBD2 . TGTGCCAGCAGTCAGACTAGCGGGAGAGGTGGAGAGACCCAGTACTTC CASSQTSGRGGETQYF
TRBJ2-1 TRBV5-1 . few TGCGCCAGCAGCTTGGGGGTCCCTAATGAGCAGTTCTTC CASSLGVPNEQFF
TRBJ2-4 TRBV4-3 TRBD2 . TGCGCCAGCAGCCAAGATCTTCGAGCGGGAGCCAACATTCAGTACTTC CASSQDLRAGANIQYF
TRBJ2-2 TRBV20-1 . few TGCAGTGCTGTGGGCCTGGCGGAGCCCGGGGAGCTGTTTTTT CSAVGLAEPGELFF
TRBJ2-3 TRBV7-2 . few TGTGCCAGCAGCCCGGGCCCCGCGGGAGATACGCAGTATTTT CASSPGPAGDTQYF
TRBJ2-3 TRBV15 . few TGTGCCACCAGCTCGGGCGGGCAGGGTTCAGATACGCAGTATTTT CATSSGGQGSDTQYF
TRBJ1-1 TRBV15 TRBD1 few TGTGCCACCAGCAAAGGACAGGGGTATGAAGCTTTCTTT CATSKGQGYEAFF
TRBJ2-2 TRBV18 . . TGTGCCAGCTCACCAAGGCAGGTGGTTACCGGGGAGCTGTTTTTT CASSPRQVVTGELFF
TRBJ2-1 TRBV4-3 TRBD2 . TGCGCCAGCAGCCAAGGACTAGCGGCCTATTCCAATGAGCAGTTCTTC CASSQGLAAYSNEQFF
TRBJ2-3 TRBV7-9 TRBD2 . TGTGCCAGCAGACCGAGTAGCGGGAGAAGCACAGATACGCAGTATTTT CASRPSSGRSTDTQYF
TRBJ2-2 TRBV3-1 TRBD2 . TGTGCCAGCAGCCAAACGGGAGGAGGGTCCGGGGAGCTGTTTTTT CASSQTGGGSGELFF
TRBJ2-5 TRBV5-1 . . TGTGCCAGCAGCTTGCAGGGAGCGGGCGAGACCCAGTACTTC CASSLQGAGETQYF